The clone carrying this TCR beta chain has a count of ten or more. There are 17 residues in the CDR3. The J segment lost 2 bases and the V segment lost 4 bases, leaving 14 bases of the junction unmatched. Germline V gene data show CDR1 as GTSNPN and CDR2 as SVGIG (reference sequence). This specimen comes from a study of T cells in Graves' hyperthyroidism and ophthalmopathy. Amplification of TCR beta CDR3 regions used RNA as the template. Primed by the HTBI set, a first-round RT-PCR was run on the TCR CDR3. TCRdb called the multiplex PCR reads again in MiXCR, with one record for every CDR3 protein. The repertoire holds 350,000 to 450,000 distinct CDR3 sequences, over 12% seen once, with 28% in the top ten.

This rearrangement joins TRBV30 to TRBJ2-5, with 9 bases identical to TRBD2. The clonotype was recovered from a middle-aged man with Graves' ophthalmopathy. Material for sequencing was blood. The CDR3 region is CAWKGLKELAGQETQYF. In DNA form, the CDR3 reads TGTGCCTGGAAGGGGTTAAAGGAGCTAGCGGGACAAGAGACCCAGTACTTC.